This paragraph reports one T cell receptor beta chain. CDR1 and CDR2 from the germline V gene are ENHRY and SYGVKD. CDR3 length: 19 residues. Losses at the gene ends were 5 bases for V and 3 bases for J; bases not matched to a gene: 17. The PCR ran on 60 Vbeta and 13 Jbeta primers. Repertoires were generated with immunoSEQ multiplex PCR, while TCRdb's copy carries only in-frame clones and drops some. The table lists about 160,000 clones, roughly 80% of them singletons. The data belong to a study of cytomegalovirus exposure and HLA in healthy donors. The sequenced sample consisted of PBMCs. The sequence came from a man aged 25-45 years in good health and CMV-seronegative. The chain carries TRBV10-3 and TRBJ2-7, with 12 bases lining up with TRBD2. The CDR3 DNA reads as TGTGCCATCAGTCCCCGTAGGACTAGCGGGAAGGGGGATTACTACGAGCAGTACTTC. This gives the protein CAISPRRTSGKGDYYEQYF.